One sample yielded the 14 T cell receptor beta chains listed below, sequenced in a study of T cells after somatic rescue of genetic block. The table came from immunoSEQ multiplex PCR; TCRdb's copy has only in-frame clones and leaves some out. Of around 7,000 clones listed, approximately 80% are singletons. The sample consisted of peripheral blood mononuclear cells (PBMCs). These receptor sequences come from a boy between 10 and 17 years old.

V and J are TRBV6-5 and TRBJ1-3; unclear D gene. CDR1 is MNHEY, CDR2 SVGAGI, per germline. Trimming removed 6 bases at V and 4 bases at J, with 16 bases between. The CDR3 extends over 15 amino acids. The CDR3 DNA is TGTGCCAGCAGAACCGGGAGGCAGTTCGGAAACACCATATATTTT. Translated: CASRTGRQFGNTIYF.

The V and J genes are TRBV7-3 and TRBJ2-7, with 16 positions matching TRBD2. The length of the CDR3 is 18 residues. J gave up 3 bases and V 4 bases, and 9 bases lay outside the gene matches. The V gene's germline CDR1 is SGHTA and CDR2 FQGTGA. The CDR3 DNA reads TGTGCCAGCAGCTCGGGGACTAGCGGGAGGGAGAAGGGCTACGAGCAGTACTTC. Its translation is CASSSGTSGREKGYEQYF.

This chain joins TRBV11-2 and TRBJ2-5, with D unresolved. V was cut by 3 bases and J by 4 bases, with 6 bases left in between. CDR1 is SGHAT and CDR2 is FQNNGV in the germline V gene. The CDR3 sequence is 12 residues long. The CDR3 region is CASSLSLETQYF. The CDR3 nucleotides read TGTGCCAGCAGCTTGTCTCTAGAGACCCAGTACTTC.

The gene calls are TRBV4-1 and TRBJ2-3; D possibly corresponds to TRBD1 (6 bases). Germline loops: CDR1 MGHRA, CDR2 YSYEKL. Trimming pared 5 bases from V and 4 bases from J, leaving 19 bases between. This CDR3 has 16 residues. The CDR3 here is CASSIGGHIWADTQYF. The CDR3 DNA sequence: TGCGCCAGCAGCATTGGGGGACACATCTGGGCAGATACGCAGTATTTT.

This clone appeared a few times. This chain connects TRBV5-4 to TRBJ2-7, with D unclear. The length of the CDR3 is 13 residues. Trimming removed 3 bases at V and 0 bases at J, with 7 bases between. CDR1 and CDR2 from the germline V gene are SGHNT and YYREEE (reference sequence). In DNA, the CDR3 is TGTGCCAGCAGCTCGCACCTCTCCTACGAGCAGTACTTC. This encodes CASSSHLSYEQYF. Full variable domain (remainder filled in from reference TRBV5-4 and TRBJ2-7): ETGVTQSPTHLIKTRGQQVTLRCSSQSGHNTVSWYQQALGQGPQFIFQYYREEENGRGNFPPRFSGLQFPNYSSELNVNALELDDSALYLCASSSHLSYEQYFGPGTRLTVT.

This clone was observed once. The chain combines TRBV7-9 with TRBJ2-1; D tentatively reads TRBD1 or TRBD2 (5 bases each). V was pared by 1 base and J by 2 bases, with 15 bases between. CDR3 length: 17 amino acids. Germline assignment: CDR1 SEHNR and CDR2 FQNEAQ (reference sequence). In nucleotides, the CDR3 is TGTGCCAGCAGCTTAGAGTGGGGGAACCCCCCCTACAATGAGCAGTTCTTC. Protein sequence: CASSLEWGNPPYNEQFF.

The rearrangement uses TRBV7-2 and TRBJ2-7; 8 positions agree with TRBD1. Germline V lookup: CDR1 SGHTA, CDR2 FQGNSA. The V and J ends lost 5 bases and 3 bases, in that order; junction bases with no gene match: 3. The CDR3 extends over 13 amino acids. CDR3 coding DNA: TGTGCCAGCAGCCGGACAGGGTACTACGAGCAGTACTTC. The encoded protein is CASSRTGYYEQYF.

The CDR3 nucleotides read TGTGCCAGTACTCCCCTCCCGCCGGACAGGTTTTACGGCTACACCTTC. This encodes CASTPLPPDRFYGYTF. This rearrangement joins TRBV19 to TRBJ1-2; 7 bases are a match to TRBD1. This CDR3 comprises 16 residues. Germline V lookup: CDR1 LNHDA, CDR2 SQIVND (reference sequence). V lost 7 bases, J lost 8 bases, and 19 bases stayed unmatched.

This clone was seen a few times. The V gene is TRBV5-1, the J gene TRBJ1-2; TRBD1 matches 7 bases. With V trimmed by 1 base and J by 0 bases, 6 bases remained unmatched. The CDR3 is made up of 16 amino acids. Per germline, CDR1 SGHRS and CDR2 YFSETQ. The CDR3 is CASSLRDREPNYGYTF. The CDR3 nucleotides are TGCGCCAGCAGCTTGAGAGACAGGGAACCTAACTATGGCTACACCTTC.

The chain links TRBV29-1 to TRBJ1-1, with D unresolved. The CDR3 spans 12 residues. Trimming shortened V by 1 base and J by 4 bases, and 7 bases separated the two germline ends. Looked up from germline, CDR1 is SQVTM and CDR2 is ANQGSEA. CDR3 DNA sequence: TGCAGCGTTGAAGGGGTGATCACTGAAGCTTTCTTT. This sequence encodes CSVEGVITEAFF.

The gene calls are TRBV4-2 and TRBJ2-1; 8 bases map to TRBD2. The V gene end was trimmed by 0 bases and the J gene end by 6 bases; junction bases not matched to a gene: 10. This CDR3 spans 17 amino acids. Germline-derived CDR1 and CDR2 are LGHNA and YNFKEQ. CDR3 residues: CASSQDVSGGPFNEQFF. Written as DNA, the CDR3 is TGTGCCAGCAGCCAAGATGTCTCGGGAGGGCCATTCAATGAGCAGTTCTTC.

The V and J genes are TRBV5-6 and TRBJ2-1; D gene unclear. Deletions cut 4 bases from V and 7 bases from J, with 12 bases between. The germline V gene encodes CDR1 SGHDT and CDR2 YYEEEE. The length of the CDR3 is 13 residues. The CDR3 DNA reads as TGTGCCAGCAGCCCCTATAGATGGAATGAGCAGTTCTTC. Protein: CASSPYRWNEQFF.

The chain carries TRBV4-2 and TRBJ2-7, with D perhaps TRBD1 (6 bases). CDR3 length: 15 residues. Per the germline V gene, CDR1 is LGHNA and CDR2 is YNFKEQ. V was clipped by 0 bases and J by 4 bases, with 13 bases between them. The CDR3 bases are TGTGCCAGCAGCCAAGATCTTTCGCAGGGGTACGAGCAGTACTTC. Translated: CASSQDLSQGYEQYF.

As DNA, the CDR3 is TGTGCCAGCAGCTTAGTTCGGCAGGGACGTATTCCTTCCCCTGGGCAGTACTTC. It encodes CASSLVRQGRIPSPGQYF. This rearrangement joins TRBV7-2 to TRBJ2-7; the D call may be TRBD1 or TRBD2 (5 bases each). This CDR3 spans 18 amino acids. Trimming removed 1 base from V and 9 bases from J, with 28 bases in between. Germline CDR1 and CDR2: SGHTA and FQGNSA.